The 31 T cell receptor beta chains below come from one sample, sequenced in a study of blood T cell repertoires in COVID-19. TCRdb's copy holds only in-frame clones and misses some; the assay was immunoSEQ multiplex PCR. This table has over 150,000 clones, roughly nine tenths appearing once. Sequencing was carried out using peripheral blood. The receptors were gathered from a man in his sixties or seventies with active or convalescent COVID-19.

The rearrangement joins TRBV27 to TRBJ1-3; D unresolved. CDR1 and CDR2 (germline): MNHEY, SMNVEV (reference sequence). V was pared by 6 bases and J by 0 bases, with 15 bases between. This CDR3 comprises 16 residues. The CDR3 here is CASSPSRVLSGNTIYF. For the CDR3, the DNA is TGTGCCAGCAGCCCGTCGCGCGTGCTCTCTGGAAACACCATATATTTT.

The chain combines TRBV19 with TRBJ2-7; TRBD2 matches at 7 bases. The V segment lost 5 bases and the J segment 1 base; nucleotides outside the gene matches: 5. Germline V gives CDR1 LNHDA, CDR2 SQIVND (reference sequence). The CDR3 is 14 residues long. CDR3 nucleotides: TGTGCCAGTAGTTTGGTAGCGGGTTCCTACGAGCAGTACTTC. This sequence encodes CASSLVAGSYEQYF.

The chain recombines TRBV28 with TRBJ2-7, with a possible D match to TRBD2 (5 bases). Trimming removed 10 bases at V and 5 bases at J, with 15 bases between. The CDR3 sequence is 12 residues long. Germline values: CDR1 MDHEN, CDR2 SYDVKM. This chain's CDR3 is CATWRFWNEQYF. DNA of the CDR3: TGTGCCACATGGAGGTTCTGGAACGAGCAGTACTTC.

A remark on this clone: The sample carries other DNA sequences with the same CDR3. The chain links TRBV5-1 to TRBJ2-1; 13 bases match TRBD2. The CDR3 covers 16 residues. Germline V CDR1 and CDR2: SGHRS, YFSETQ. Trimming at V came to 5 bases and at J to 7 bases, leaving 9 bases not matched to a gene. The CDR3 DNA reads as TGCGCCAGCAGTCCACTAGCGGGAGGGCCGGGGAATGAGCAGTTCTTC. Its protein product is CASSPLAGGPGNEQFF.

The chain employs TRBV19 and TRBJ2-3; TRBD1 is a possible D gene (5 bases). Germline lookup yields CDR1 LNHDA and CDR2 SQIVND (reference sequence). Trimming stripped 1 base from V and 9 bases from J, with 17 bases between. The CDR3 runs 15 residues. DNA of the CDR3: TGTGCCAGTAGTATAGCGACAGTTGGGGTAAGAACGCAGTATTTT. Encoded protein: CASSIATVGVRTQYF.

This chain connects TRBV19 to TRBJ1-2, with 9 bases that match TRBD1. The CDR3 length is 15 residues. Germline V lookup: CDR1 LNHDA, CDR2 SQIVND (reference sequence). The V segment lost 3 bases and the J segment 0 bases; nucleotides outside the gene matches: 2. The CDR3 here is CASSITGGTNYGYTF. The CDR3 region has the DNA TGTGCCAGTAGTATCACAGGGGGCACTAACTATGGCTACACCTTC.

This chain connects TRBV5-1 to TRBJ2-7; TRBD1 aligns across 10 bases. J was trimmed by 6 bases and V by 4 bases; bases with no gene match: 7. Looked up from germline, CDR1 is SGHRS and CDR2 is YFSETQ. The CDR3 contains 14 residues. CDR3 protein: CASSPGTGVGEQYF. CDR3 coding DNA: TGCGCCAGCAGCCCCGGGACAGGGGTTGGCGAGCAGTACTTC.

The chain is built from TRBV6-5 and TRBJ1-6; D ambiguous. Germline CDR1 and CDR2: MNHEY and SVGAGI. The CDR3 covers 13 residues. Trimming took off 7 bases at V and 0 bases at J, with 4 bases between the two ends. In DNA, the CDR3 is TGTGCCAGCACTATCTCCTATAATTCACCCCTCCACTTT. It yields the protein CASTISYNSPLHF.

This chain joins TRBV11-2 and TRBJ1-2, with D hard to call. The CDR3 has 15 residues. CDR1 and CDR2 (germline): SGHAT, FQNNGV. Trimming took 5 bases from V and 1 from J, leaving 14 bases between them. CDR3 region: CASSQAGSFNYGYTF. CDR3 in DNA: TGTGCCAGCAGCCAAGCGGGATCTTTTAACTATGGCTACACCTTC.

The chain employs TRBV9 and TRBJ2-3, with 9 bases fitting TRBD1. Germline V lookup: CDR1 SGDLS, CDR2 YYNGEE. This CDR3 is 14 amino acids long. V lost 3 bases to trimming and J lost 5 bases; unmatched junction nucleotides: 4. The CDR3 DNA is TGTGCCAGCAGCGCTACAGGGGGCGTAGATACGCAGTATTTT. Its protein is CASSATGGVDTQYF.

CDR3 DNA sequence: TGTGCCAGCCACCCCGGGGGGGCAGCCTACGAGCAGTACTTC. This codes for CASHPGGAAYEQYF. The chain uses TRBV11-2 and TRBJ2-7; TRBD2 agrees at 8 bases. This CDR3 contains 14 residues. CDR1 and CDR2 (germline): SGHAT, FQNNGV. Unmatched junction bases numbered 8, after V lost 8 bases and J lost 2 bases.

The J gene is TRBJ2-7, the V gene TRBV7-2; maybe TRBD1 (6 bases). The CDR3 contains 14 residues. The germline V gene has CDR1 SGHTA and CDR2 FQGNSA. Trimming took off 3 bases at V and 7 bases at J, with 16 bases between the two ends. DNA of the CDR3: TGTGCCAGCAGCTTGGGACACCCTGGGGGAGAGCAGTACTTC. Its protein product is CASSLGHPGGEQYF.

The rearrangement links TRBV30 to TRBJ1-2, with a tentative D call TRBD1 (6 bases). Per germline, CDR1 GTSNPN and CDR2 SVGIG (reference sequence). The CDR3 spans 13 residues. V shed 7 bases and J shed 1 base, with 13 bases lying between them. In DNA, the CDR3 is TGTGCCTCCCCAAACAGGGATAACTATGGCTACACCTTC. Protein product: CASPNRDNYGYTF.

The chain couples TRBV15 to TRBJ1-4; the D is unclear. Germline CDR1 and CDR2: LNHNV and YYDKDF (reference sequence). The V end was cut by 0 bases, the J end by 4 bases, with 6 bases between. The CDR3 spans 14 residues. DNA of the CDR3: TGTGCCACCAGCAGAGACAGGCTTAATGAAAAACTGTTTTTT. Amino acids: CATSRDRLNEKLFF.

J is TRBJ2-7 and V is TRBV4-3, with TRBD2 matching over 8 bases. The CDR3 covers 16 residues. Per germline, CDR1 LGHNA and CDR2 YSLEER. With V trimmed by 0 bases and J by 4 bases, 8 bases remained unmatched. The CDR3 coding sequence is TGCGCCAGCAGCCAAGATCGTTCTAGCGGGTTATACGAGCAGTACTTC. It specifies CASSQDRSSGLYEQYF.

The chain recombines TRBV29-1 with TRBJ2-6; tentatively, D is TRBD1 (6 bases). Trimming removed 4 bases from V and 1 base from J, with 14 bases in between. The CDR3 runs to 16 residues. Germline lookup yields CDR1 SQVTM and CDR2 ANQGSEA. CDR3 nucleotides: TGCAGCGTTGGGACAGCAACTTTATCTGGGGCCAACGTCCTGACTTTC. The encoded protein is CSVGTATLSGANVLTF. The variable domain in full, completed from reference TRBV29-1 and TRBJ2-6, reads SAVISQKPSRDICQRGTSLTIQCQVDSQVTMMFWYRQQPGQSLTLIATANQGSEATYESGFVIDKFPISRPNLTFSTLTVSNMSPEDSSIYLCSVGTATLSGANVLTFGAGSRLTVL.

This chain joins TRBV21-1 and TRBJ1-5; the table's D call, TRBD1, was not checked against the DNA. TRBV21-1 is shown as a pseudogene. This CDR3 has 14 amino acids. For the CDR3, the DNA is TGTGCCAGCAGCAAATTACAGGGCAATCAGCCCCAGCATTTT. Its translation is CASSKLQGNQPQHF.

The chain is built from TRBV19 and TRBJ2-2, with D tentatively TRBD2 (6 bases). This CDR3 has 14 residues. Germline-derived CDR1 and CDR2 are LNHDA and SQIVND (reference sequence). The V end was cut by 1 base, the J end by 7 bases, with 10 bases between. CDR3 DNA sequence: TGTGCCAGTAGTATAGGGTCCGGGGGCGGGGAGCTGTTTTTT. Translation gives CASSIGSGGGELFF.

The chain has TRBV19 and TRBJ1-2, with a tentative D call TRBD1 (6 bases). CDR3 length equals 15 residues. Germline assignment: CDR1 LNHDA and CDR2 SQIVND (reference sequence). Trimming cost V 6 bases and J 1 base, with 15 bases left between them. CDR3 protein: CASRRQASDNYGYTF. Here the CDR3 DNA reads TGTGCCAGTAGGAGACAGGCCTCCGATAACTATGGCTACACCTTC.

This clone appeared a few times. The J gene is TRBJ1-3, the V gene TRBV6-6; D is ambiguous. CDR3 length equals 16 residues. The V end was cut by 5 bases, the J end by 0 bases, with 14 bases between. Germline CDR1 is MNHNY and CDR2 is SVGAGI (reference sequence). The CDR3 reads CASSRLGLDSGNTIYF. CDR3 sequence (DNA): TGTGCCAGCAGTCGACTTGGACTGGACTCTGGAAACACCATATATTTT.

The gene calls are TRBV2 and TRBJ2-7, with 8 bases identical to TRBD1. This CDR3 comprises 15 residues. Germline V gene lookup returns CDR1 SNHLY and CDR2 FYNNEI. V was pared by 1 base and J by 3 bases, with 5 bases of the junction left unmatched. The CDR3 reads CASSEGGQAIYEQYF. The DNA for the CDR3 is TGTGCCAGCAGTGAAGGGGGACAGGCCATCTACGAGCAGTACTTC.

The genes are TRBV15 and TRBJ1-1, with D unresolved. This CDR3 is built from 14 residues. Per germline, CDR1 LNHNV and CDR2 YYDKDF (reference sequence). Trimming stripped 4 bases from V and 6 bases from J, with 15 bases between. The CDR3, as DNA: TGTGCCACCAGCAACCCTAGCACCGCAGCTGAAGCTTTCTTT. Protein product: CATSNPSTAAEAFF.

The chain couples TRBV11-2 to TRBJ2-4, with a tentative D call TRBD2 (5 bases). CDR1 is SGHAT, CDR2 FQNNGV, per germline. This CDR3 is built from 13 residues. V lost 5 bases and J 8 bases, leaving 13 bases between the germline ends. In nucleotides, the CDR3 is TGTGCCAGCAGCCCAACTCCGAGGGACATTCAGTACTTC. This encodes CASSPTPRDIQYF.

CDR3 sequence reads: CASSYPGSAYNEQFF. CDR3 sequence (DNA): TGTGCCAGCAGTTACCCGGGGAGTGCCTACAATGAGCAGTTCTTC. V usage is TRBV6-2 or TRBV6-3 and J usage is TRBJ2-1, with TRBD2 as a possible D gene (5 bases). This CDR3 has 15 residues. The germline V and J ends were trimmed by 2 bases and 2 bases, with 10 bases remaining between them. CDR1 and CDR2 (germline): MNHEY, SVGEGT.

The chain combines TRBV11-2 with TRBJ1-1; 10 bases map to TRBD1. The CDR3 totals 16 residues. V lost 2 bases and J lost 5; bases outside the gene matches: 8. The germline V gene encodes CDR1 SGHAT and CDR2 FQNNGV. Here the CDR3 reads CASSLRPGQGKTEAFF. The DNA of the CDR3 is TGTGCCAGCAGCTTACGTCCGGGACAGGGGAAAACTGAAGCTTTCTTT.

The chain recombines TRBV27 with TRBJ2-6, with TRBD1 matching 7 bases. Germline values: CDR1 MNHEY, CDR2 SMNVEV (reference sequence). This CDR3 contains 18 residues. The V gene end was trimmed by 3 bases and the J gene end by 1 base; junction bases not matched to a gene: 9. The CDR3 nucleotides are TGTGCCAGCAGTTTTCGGGTAGGGGGCGGTTCTGGGGCCAACGTCCTGACTTTC. Protein: CASSFRVGGGSGANVLTF.

The chain employs TRBV11-2 and TRBJ2-7; 8 bases are a match to TRBD1. The germline V gene encodes CDR1 SGHAT and CDR2 FQNNGV. Trimming cost V 5 bases and J 2 bases; bases outside gene matches: 8. There are 15 residues in the CDR3. The CDR3 protein is CASSKREQGAYEQYF. The DNA for the CDR3 is TGTGCCAGCAGCAAAAGGGAACAGGGGGCCTACGAGCAGTACTTC.

V gene TRBV2 combines with J gene TRBJ2-2; TRBD2 is a possible D gene (6 bases). The germline V gene has CDR1 SNHLY and CDR2 FYNNEI. The V end lost 6 bases, the J end lost 0 bases, and 8 bases lay between the germline ends. CDR3 length: 14 amino acids. This CDR3 reads CASRPGANTGELFF. DNA of the CDR3: TGTGCCAGCAGACCGGGGGCGAACACCGGGGAGCTGTTTTTT.

The chain joins TRBV5-1 to TRBJ1-2; D is unclear. Germline V gives CDR1 SGHRS, CDR2 YFSETQ. The CDR3 has 13 amino acids. V was pared by 4 bases and J by 7 bases, with 14 bases between. The CDR3: CASSEGWGGGYTF. The CDR3 nucleotides read TGCGCCAGCAGCGAGGGTTGGGGAGGTGGCTACACCTTC.

CDR3 protein: CASSQTGRHEKLFF. In DNA form, the CDR3 reads TGTGCCAGCAGCCAGACAGGTCGTCATGAAAAACTGTTTTTT. The rearrangement links TRBV7-2 to TRBJ1-4; weak D call: TRBD1 (6 bases). Germline V gives CDR1 SGHTA, CDR2 FQGNSA. Trimming removed 5 bases from V and 6 bases from J, with 13 bases in between. The length of the CDR3 is 14 residues.

V gene TRBV12-5 combines with J gene TRBJ1-1; D may be TRBD1 (6 bases). CDR3 length equals 15 residues. Trimming shortened V by 5 bases and J by 4 bases, and 17 bases separated the two germline ends. Germline values: CDR1 LGHNT, CDR2 FRNRAP. The CDR3 loop reads CASGRENRAGTEAFF. CDR3 coding DNA: TGTGCTAGTGGTAGAGAGAACAGGGCGGGCACTGAAGCTTTCTTT.